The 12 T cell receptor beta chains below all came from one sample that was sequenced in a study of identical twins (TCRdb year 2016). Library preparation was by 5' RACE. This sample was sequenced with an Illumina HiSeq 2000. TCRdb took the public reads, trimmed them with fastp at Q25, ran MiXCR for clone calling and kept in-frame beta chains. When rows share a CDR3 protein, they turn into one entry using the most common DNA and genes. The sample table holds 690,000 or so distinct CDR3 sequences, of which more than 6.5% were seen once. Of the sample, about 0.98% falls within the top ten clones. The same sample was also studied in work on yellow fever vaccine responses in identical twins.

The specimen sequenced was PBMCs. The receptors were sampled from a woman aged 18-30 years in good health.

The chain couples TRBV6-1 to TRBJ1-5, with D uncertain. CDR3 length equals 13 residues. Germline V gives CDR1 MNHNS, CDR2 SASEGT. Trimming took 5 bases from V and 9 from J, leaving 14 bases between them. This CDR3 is CASSLTRDRPQHF. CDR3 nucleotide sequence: TGTGCCAGCAGTCTGACACGGGATAGGCCCCAGCATTTT.

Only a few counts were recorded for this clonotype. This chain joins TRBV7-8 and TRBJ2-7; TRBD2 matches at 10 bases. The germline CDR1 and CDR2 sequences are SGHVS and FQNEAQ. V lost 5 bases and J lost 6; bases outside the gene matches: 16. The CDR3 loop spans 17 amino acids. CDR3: CASSTPNKREGLREQYF. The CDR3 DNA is TGTGCCAGCAGCACCCCGAACAAGCGGGAGGGCCTCCGCGAGCAGTACTTC.

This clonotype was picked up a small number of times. The CDR3, as DNA: TGTGCCACCAGTGCCCAAGTCGGACAGCCCAATGAGCAGTTCTTC. This translates into CATSAQVGQPNEQFF. The rearrangement joins TRBV24-1 to TRBJ2-1; a weak D match, TRBD1 (6 bases). Trimming stripped 5 bases from V and 6 bases from J, with 16 bases between. There are 15 residues in the CDR3. Germline lookup yields CDR1 KGHDR and CDR2 SFDVKD.

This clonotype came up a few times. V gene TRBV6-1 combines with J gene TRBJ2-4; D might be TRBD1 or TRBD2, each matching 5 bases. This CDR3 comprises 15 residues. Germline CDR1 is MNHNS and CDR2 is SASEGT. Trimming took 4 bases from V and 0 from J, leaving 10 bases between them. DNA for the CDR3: TGTGCCAGCAGTGCAGGGCGGGTAGCCAAAAACATTCAGTACTTC. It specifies CASSAGRVAKNIQYF.

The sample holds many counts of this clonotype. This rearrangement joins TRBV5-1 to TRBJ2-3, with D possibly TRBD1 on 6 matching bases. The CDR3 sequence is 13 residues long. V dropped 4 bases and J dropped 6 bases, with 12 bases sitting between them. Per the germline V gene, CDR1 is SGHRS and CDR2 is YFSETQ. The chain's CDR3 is CASSAAGVDTQYF. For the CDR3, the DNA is TGCGCCAGCAGCGCGGCAGGGGTGGATACGCAGTATTTT. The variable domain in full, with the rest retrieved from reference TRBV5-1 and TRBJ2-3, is KAGVTQTPRYLIKTRGQQVTLSCSPISGHRSVSWYQQTPGQGLQFLFEYFSETQRNKGNFPGRFSGRQFSNSRSEMNVSTLELGDSALYLCASSAAGVDTQYFGPGTRLTVL.

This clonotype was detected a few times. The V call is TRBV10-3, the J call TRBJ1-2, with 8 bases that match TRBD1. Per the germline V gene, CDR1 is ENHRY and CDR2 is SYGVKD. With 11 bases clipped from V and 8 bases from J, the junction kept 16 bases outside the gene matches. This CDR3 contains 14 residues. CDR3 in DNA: TGTGCCTTCGGGAGCCCGGACAGGGTAGAAGGCTACACCTTC. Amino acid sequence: CAFGSPDRVEGYTF.

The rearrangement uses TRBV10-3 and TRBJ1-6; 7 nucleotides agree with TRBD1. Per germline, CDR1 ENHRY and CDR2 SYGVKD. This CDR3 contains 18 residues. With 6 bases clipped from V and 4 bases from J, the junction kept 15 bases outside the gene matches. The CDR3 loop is CAISEGQGGLRYNSPLHF. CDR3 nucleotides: TGTGCCATCAGCGAGGGGCAGGGGGGACTCCGATATAATTCACCCCTCCACTTT.

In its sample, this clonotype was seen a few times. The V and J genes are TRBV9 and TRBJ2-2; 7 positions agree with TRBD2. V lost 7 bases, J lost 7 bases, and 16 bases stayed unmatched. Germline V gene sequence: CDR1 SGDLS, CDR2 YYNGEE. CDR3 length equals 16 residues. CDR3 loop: CASGRSGAVPGGELFF. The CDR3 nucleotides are TGTGCCAGCGGACGAAGCGGGGCGGTACCGGGCGGGGAGCTGTTTTTT.

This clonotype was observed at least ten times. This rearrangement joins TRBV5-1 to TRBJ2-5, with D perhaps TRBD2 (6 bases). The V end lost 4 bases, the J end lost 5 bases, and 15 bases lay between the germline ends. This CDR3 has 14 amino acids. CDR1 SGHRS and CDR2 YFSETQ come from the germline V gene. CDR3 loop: CASSMEGRIETQYF. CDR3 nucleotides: TGCGCCAGCAGCATGGAGGGGAGGATCGAGACCCAGTACTTC.

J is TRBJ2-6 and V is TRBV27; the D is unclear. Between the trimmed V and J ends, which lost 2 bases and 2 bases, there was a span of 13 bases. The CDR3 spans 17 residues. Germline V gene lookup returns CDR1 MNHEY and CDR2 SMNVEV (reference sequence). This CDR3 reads CASSLRAGSPGANVLTF. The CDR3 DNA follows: TGTGCCAGCAGTTTACGGGCAGGATCCCCTGGGGCCAACGTCCTGACTTTC.

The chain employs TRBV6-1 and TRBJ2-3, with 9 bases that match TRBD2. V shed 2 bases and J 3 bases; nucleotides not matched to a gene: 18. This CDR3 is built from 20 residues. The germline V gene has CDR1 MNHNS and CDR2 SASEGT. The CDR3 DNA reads TGTGCCAGCAGTGAAAGGAGCGGGGGACTAGCCTACCCGAGGACAGATACGCAGTATTTT. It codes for CASSERSGGLAYPRTDTQYF.

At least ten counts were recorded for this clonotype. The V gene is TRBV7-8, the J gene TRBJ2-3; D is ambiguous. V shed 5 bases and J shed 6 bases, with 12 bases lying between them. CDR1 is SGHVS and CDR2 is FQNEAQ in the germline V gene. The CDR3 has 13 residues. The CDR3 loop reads CASSLPPADTQYF. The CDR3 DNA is TGTGCCAGCAGCCTACCCCCGGCGGATACGCAGTATTTT.